Ten or more counts support the clone carrying this T cell receptor (beta chain). The CDR3 runs 17 residues. V lost 0 bases to trimming and J lost 4 bases; unmatched junction nucleotides: 7. Germline V gene sequence: CDR1 MNHEY, CDR2 SMNVEV (reference sequence). Using its own MiXCR run on the RT-PCR reads, TCRdb lists one record per CDR3 protein. The sample has about 680,000 distinct CDR3 sequences, over 12% seen once. The sequenced material came from memory CD4+ T cells from blood. The rearrangement links TRBV27 to TRBJ2-2; TRBD2 matches 8 bases. This receptor was taken from a female donor in good health, serving as a healthy control. CDR3: CASSLSPLAGRTGELFF. The CDR3 nucleotides read TGTGCCAGCAGTTTATCCCCGTTAGCGGGACGCACCGGGGAGCTGTTTTTT.